The 2 T cell receptor beta chains given below trace back to one sample, sequenced in a study of blood T cells in healthy people across ages. Primers used in a second PCR of roughly 7 to 12 cycles were a sample-barcoded 5' primer and a J-beta primer mix. In TCRdb, the 5' RACE reads were re-called with MiXCR into one record per CDR3 protein. The data contain hundreds of thousands of distinct CDR3 sequences, 25% to 30% of them seen just once; the ten biggest clones take up about 15%. Input material: blood. Receptors were obtained from a woman older than 75 in good health.

Only a few counts were recorded for this clonotype. It is unclear where the CDR3 begins or ends on the DNA, so no DNA is shown, and the CDR3 is as TCRdb lists it. The chain combines TRBV30 with TRBJ1-6; the table names TRBD1, a call not compared with the DNA. CDR1 is GTSNPN, CDR2 SVGIG, per germline (reference sequence). The CDR3 has 14 residues if both end residues are counted. CDR3 loop: CAWAGGTGRSSPHF.

Ten or more counts support this clonotype. V usage is TRBV6-6 and J usage is TRBJ2-5; D perhaps matches TRBD1 (6 bases). Trimming removed 11 bases at V and 5 bases at J, with 24 bases between. The germline CDR1 and CDR2 sequences are MNHNY and SVGAGI (reference sequence). The CDR3 has 15 residues. CDR3 region: CAGISGVGLRETQYF. CDR3 coding DNA: TGTGCCGGAATATCAGGGGTGGGGCTTAGGGAGACCCAGTACTTC.